This T cell receptor (beta chain) was found in a study of blood T cell repertoires in COVID-19. Across the whole study: Whether acute or convalescent, the COVID-19 samples came from the United States, Italy and Spain. From T cells, B-cell-depleted T cells, or PBMCs came the material, which was cDNA or gDNA.

The CDR3 is made up of 15 amino acids. Germline V lookup: CDR1 MNHEY, CDR2 SMNVEV (reference sequence). Trimming cost V 5 bases and J 6 bases; bases outside gene matches: 9. The repertoire was sequenced with immunoSEQ multiplex PCR; TCRdb's copy has only in-frame clones and lacks some. The sample holds some 270,000 clones, 75% to 90% seen once. The V gene is TRBV27, the J gene TRBJ2-2; 7 positions match TRBD1. The sequenced material came from peripheral blood. The clonotype was recovered from a woman in her forties who had recovered from COVID-19. The DNA for the CDR3 is TGTGCCAGCAGTCTACGACAGGGTACCTCCGGGGAGCTGTTTTTT. It translates to CASSLRQGTSGELFF.